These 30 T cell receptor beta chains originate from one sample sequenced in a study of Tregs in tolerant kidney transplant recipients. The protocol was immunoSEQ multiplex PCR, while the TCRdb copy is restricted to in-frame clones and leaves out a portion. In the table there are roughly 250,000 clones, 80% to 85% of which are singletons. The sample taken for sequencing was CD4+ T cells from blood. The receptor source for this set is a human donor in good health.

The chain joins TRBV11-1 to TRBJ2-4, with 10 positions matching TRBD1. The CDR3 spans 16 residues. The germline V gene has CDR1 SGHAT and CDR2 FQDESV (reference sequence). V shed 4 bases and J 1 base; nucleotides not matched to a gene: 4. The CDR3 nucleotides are TGTGCCAGCAGCTGGATGGGACAGGGGGCCAAAAACATTCAGTACTTC. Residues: CASSWMGQGAKNIQYF.

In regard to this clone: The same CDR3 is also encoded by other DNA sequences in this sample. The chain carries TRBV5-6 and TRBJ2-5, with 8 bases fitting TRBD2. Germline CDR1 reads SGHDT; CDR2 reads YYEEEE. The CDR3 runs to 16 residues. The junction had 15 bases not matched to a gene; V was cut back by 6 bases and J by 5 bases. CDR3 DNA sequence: TGTGCCAGCACTCCTGGTCGGGCGGGGGGCCGGGAGACCCAGTACTTC. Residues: CASTPGRAGGRETQYF.

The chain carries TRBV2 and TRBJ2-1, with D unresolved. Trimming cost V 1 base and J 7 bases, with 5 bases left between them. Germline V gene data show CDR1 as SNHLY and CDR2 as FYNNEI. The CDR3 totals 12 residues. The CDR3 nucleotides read TGTGCCAGCAGTGAAGAGTGGAATGAGCAGTTCTTC. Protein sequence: CASSEEWNEQFF. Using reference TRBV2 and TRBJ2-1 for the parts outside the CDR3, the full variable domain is EPEVTQTPSHQVTQMGQEVILRCVPISNHLYFYWYRQILGQKVEFLVSFYNNEISEKSEIFDDQFSVERPDGSNFTLKIRSTKLEDSAMYFCASSEEWNEQFFGPGTRLTVL.

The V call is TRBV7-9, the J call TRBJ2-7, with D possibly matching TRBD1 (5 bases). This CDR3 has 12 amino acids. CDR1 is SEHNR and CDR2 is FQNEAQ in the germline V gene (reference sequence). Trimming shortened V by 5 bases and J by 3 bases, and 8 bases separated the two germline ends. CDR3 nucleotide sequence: TGTGCCAGCAGCAGGACACTCTACGAGCAGTACTTC. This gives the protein CASSRTLYEQYF.

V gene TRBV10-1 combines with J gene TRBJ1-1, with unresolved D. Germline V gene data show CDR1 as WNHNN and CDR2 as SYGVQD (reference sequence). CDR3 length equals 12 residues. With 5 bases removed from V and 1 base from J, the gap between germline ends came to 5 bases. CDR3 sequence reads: CASSFQNTEAFF. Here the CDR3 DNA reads TGCGCCAGCAGTTTCCAGAACACTGAAGCTTTCTTT.

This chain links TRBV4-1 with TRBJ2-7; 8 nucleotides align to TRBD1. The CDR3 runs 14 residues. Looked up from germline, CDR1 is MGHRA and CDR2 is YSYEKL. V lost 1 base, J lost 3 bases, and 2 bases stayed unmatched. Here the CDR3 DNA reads TGCGCCAGCAGCCAAGTACAGGGGGGCTACGAGCAGTACTTC. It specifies CASSQVQGGYEQYF.

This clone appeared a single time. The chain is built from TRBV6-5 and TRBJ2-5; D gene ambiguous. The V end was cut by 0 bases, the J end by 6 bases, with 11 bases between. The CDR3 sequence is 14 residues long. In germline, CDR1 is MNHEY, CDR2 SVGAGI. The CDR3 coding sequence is TGTGCCAGCAGTTACTCGAGTCGGGTACAGACCCAGTACTTC. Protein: CASSYSSRVQTQYF.

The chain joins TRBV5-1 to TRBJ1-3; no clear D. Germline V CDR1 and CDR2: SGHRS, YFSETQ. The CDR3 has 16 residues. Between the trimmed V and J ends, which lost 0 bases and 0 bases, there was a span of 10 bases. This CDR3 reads CASSLEMASSGNTIYF. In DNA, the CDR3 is TGCGCCAGCAGCTTGGAGATGGCTAGCTCTGGAAACACCATATATTTT.

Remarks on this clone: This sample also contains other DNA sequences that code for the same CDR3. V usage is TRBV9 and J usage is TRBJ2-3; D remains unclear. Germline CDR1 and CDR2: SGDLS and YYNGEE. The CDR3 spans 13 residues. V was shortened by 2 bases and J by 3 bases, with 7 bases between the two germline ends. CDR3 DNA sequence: TGTGCCAGCAGCGTTAGTCTTACAGATACGCAGTATTTT. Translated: CASSVSLTDTQYF.

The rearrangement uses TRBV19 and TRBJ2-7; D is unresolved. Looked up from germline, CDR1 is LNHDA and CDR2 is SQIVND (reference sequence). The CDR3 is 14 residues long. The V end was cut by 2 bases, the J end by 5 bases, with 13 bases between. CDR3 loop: CASSISRSGDEQYF. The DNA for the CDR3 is TGTGCCAGTAGTATATCTAGATCTGGGGACGAGCAGTACTTC.

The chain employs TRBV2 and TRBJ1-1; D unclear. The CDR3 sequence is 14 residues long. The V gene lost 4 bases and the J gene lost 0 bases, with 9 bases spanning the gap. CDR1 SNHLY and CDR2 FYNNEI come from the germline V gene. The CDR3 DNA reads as TGTGCCAGCAGTGTTGAAGGGATGAACACTGAAGCTTTCTTT. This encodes CASSVEGMNTEAFF.

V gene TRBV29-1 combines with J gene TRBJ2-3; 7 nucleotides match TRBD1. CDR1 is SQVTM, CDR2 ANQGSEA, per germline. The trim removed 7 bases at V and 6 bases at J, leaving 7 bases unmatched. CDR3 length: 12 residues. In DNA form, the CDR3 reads TGCAGCGAGAGGGGGCCCGGGGATACGCAGTATTTT. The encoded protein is CSERGPGDTQYF.

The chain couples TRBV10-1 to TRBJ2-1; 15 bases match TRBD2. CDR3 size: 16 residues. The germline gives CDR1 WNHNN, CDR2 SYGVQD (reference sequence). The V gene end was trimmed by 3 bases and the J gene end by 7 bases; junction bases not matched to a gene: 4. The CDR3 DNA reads TGCGCCAGCAGTGACTCCGGGACTAGCGGGAGGAATGAGCAGTTCTTC. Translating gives CASSDSGTSGRNEQFF.

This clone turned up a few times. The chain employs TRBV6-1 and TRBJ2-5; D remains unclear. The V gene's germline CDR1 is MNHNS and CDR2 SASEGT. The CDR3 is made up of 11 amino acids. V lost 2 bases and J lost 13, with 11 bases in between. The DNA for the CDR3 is TGTGCCAGCAGTGAACGGCCGTCCTCGTACTTC. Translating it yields CASSERPSSYF.

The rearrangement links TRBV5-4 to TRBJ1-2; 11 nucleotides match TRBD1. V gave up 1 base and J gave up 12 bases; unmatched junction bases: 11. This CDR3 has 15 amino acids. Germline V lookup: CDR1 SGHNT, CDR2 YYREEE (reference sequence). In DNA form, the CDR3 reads TGTGCCAGCAGCTTGTTTGCAGGACAGGGGGCGCAGCACACCTTC. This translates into CASSLFAGQGAQHTF.

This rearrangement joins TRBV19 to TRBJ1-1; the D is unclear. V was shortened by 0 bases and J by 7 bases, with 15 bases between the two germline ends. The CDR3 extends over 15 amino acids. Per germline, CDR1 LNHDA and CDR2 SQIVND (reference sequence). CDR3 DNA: TGTGCCAGTAGTATAGATCTCCTCAGGACTGGTGAAGCTTTCTTT. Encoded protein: CASSIDLLRTGEAFF.

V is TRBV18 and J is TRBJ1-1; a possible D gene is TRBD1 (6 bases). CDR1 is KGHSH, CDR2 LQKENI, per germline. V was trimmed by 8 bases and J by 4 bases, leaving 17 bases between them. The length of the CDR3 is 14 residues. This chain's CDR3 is CASDTAQGATEAFF. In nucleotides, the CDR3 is TGTGCCAGCGACACGGCACAGGGTGCCACTGAAGCTTTCTTT.

The DNA for the CDR3 is TGTGCCAGCAGCTTTGCTAGCACAGATACGCAGTATTTT. As protein: CASSFASTDTQYF. The chain couples TRBV7-2 to TRBJ2-3; D is unclear. The CDR3 has 13 residues. V was clipped by 3 bases and J by 0 bases, with 4 bases between them. The germline CDR1 and CDR2 sequences are SGHTA and FQGNSA.

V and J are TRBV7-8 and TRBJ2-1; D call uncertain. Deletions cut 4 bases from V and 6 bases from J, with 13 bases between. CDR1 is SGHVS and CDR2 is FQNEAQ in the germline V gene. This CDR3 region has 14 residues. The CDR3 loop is CASSSRWASNEQFF. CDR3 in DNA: TGTGCCAGCAGCTCTCGGTGGGCTTCCAATGAGCAGTTCTTC.

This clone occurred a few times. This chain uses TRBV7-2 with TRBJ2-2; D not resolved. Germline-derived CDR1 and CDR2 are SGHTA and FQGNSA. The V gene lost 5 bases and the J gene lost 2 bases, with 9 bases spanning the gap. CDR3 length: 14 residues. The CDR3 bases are TGTGCCAGCAGCCTCAGCAGAAACACCGGGGAGCTGTTTTTT. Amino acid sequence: CASSLSRNTGELFF.

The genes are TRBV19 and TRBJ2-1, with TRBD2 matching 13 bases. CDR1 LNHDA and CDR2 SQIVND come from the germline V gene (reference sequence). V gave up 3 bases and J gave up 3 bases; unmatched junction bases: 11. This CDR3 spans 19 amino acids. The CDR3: CASSMRGLAGPSLYNEQFF. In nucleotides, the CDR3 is TGTGCCAGTAGTATGAGGGGACTAGCGGGACCGTCCCTCTACAATGAGCAGTTCTTC.

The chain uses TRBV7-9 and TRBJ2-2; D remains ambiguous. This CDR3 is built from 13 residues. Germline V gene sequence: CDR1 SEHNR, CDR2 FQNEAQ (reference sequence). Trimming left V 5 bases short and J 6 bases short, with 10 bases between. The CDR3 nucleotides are TGTGCCAGCAGCATTACGGCCTCCGGGGAGCTGTTTTTT. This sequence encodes CASSITASGELFF.

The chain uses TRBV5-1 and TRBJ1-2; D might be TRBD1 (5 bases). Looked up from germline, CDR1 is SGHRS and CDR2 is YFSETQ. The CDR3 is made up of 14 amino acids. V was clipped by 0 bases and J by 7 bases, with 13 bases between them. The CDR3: CASSLDPNRFGYTF. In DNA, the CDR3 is TGCGCCAGCAGCTTGGATCCGAACAGGTTTGGCTACACCTTC.

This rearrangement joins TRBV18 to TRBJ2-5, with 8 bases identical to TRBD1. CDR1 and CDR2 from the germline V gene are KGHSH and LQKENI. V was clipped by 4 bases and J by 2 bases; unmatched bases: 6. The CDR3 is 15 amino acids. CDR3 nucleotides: TGTGCCAGCTCACAGCAGGGGGCCCCACAAGAGACCCAGTACTTC. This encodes CASSQQGAPQETQYF. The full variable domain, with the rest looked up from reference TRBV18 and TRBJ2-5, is NAGVMQNPRHLVRRRGQEARLRCSPMKGHSHVYWYRQLPEEGLKFMVYLQKENIIDESGMPKERFSAEFPKEGPSILRIQQVVRGDSAAYFCASSQQGAPQETQYFGPGTRLLVL.

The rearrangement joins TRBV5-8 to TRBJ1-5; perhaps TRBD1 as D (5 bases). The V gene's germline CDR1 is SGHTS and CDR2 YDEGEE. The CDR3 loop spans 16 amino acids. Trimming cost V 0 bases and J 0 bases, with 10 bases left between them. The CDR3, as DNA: TGTGCCAGCAGCTTGGTTGGTGGGGGTAGCAATCAGCCCCAGCATTTT. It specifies CASSLVGGGSNQPQHF.

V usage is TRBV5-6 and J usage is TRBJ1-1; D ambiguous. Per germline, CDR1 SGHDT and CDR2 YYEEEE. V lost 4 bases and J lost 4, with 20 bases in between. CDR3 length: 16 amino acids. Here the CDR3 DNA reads TGTGCCAGCAGCCTCCGCCGCGTTGTGGGTAGCACTGAAGCTTTCTTT. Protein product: CASSLRRVVGSTEAFF.

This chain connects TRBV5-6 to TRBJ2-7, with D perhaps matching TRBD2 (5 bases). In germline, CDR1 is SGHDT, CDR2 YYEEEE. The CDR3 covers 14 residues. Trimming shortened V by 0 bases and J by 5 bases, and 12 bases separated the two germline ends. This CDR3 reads CASSLAGEGDEQYF. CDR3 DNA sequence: TGTGCCAGCAGCTTGGCCGGTGAGGGAGACGAGCAGTACTTC.

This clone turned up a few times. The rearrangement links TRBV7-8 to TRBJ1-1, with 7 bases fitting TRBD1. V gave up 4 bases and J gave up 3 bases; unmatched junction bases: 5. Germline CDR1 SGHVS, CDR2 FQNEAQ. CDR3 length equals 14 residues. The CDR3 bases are TGTGCCAGCAGCTCCCAGGGGGGGGACACTGAAGCTTTCTTT. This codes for CASSSQGGDTEAFF. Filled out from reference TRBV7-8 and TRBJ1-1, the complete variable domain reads GAGVSQSPRYKVAKRGQDVALRCDPISGHVSLFWYQQALGQGPEFLTYFQNEAQLDKSGLPSDRFFAERPEGSVSTLKIQRTQQEDSAVYLCASSSQGGDTEAFFGQGTRLTVV.

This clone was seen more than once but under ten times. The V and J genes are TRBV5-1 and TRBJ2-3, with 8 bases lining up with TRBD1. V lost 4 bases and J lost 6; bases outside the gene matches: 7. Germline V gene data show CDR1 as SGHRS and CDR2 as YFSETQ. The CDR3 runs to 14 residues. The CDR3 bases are TGCGCCAGCAGCCCCCAGGGGGCTTCGGATACGCAGTATTTT. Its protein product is CASSPQGASDTQYF.

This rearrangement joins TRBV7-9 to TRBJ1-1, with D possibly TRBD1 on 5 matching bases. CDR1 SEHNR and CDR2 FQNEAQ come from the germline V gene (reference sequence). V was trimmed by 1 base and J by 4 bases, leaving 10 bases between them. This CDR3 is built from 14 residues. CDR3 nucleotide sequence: TGTGCCAGCAGCTTAGGCCAGGGTTCCACTGAAGCTTTCTTT. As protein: CASSLGQGSTEAFF.